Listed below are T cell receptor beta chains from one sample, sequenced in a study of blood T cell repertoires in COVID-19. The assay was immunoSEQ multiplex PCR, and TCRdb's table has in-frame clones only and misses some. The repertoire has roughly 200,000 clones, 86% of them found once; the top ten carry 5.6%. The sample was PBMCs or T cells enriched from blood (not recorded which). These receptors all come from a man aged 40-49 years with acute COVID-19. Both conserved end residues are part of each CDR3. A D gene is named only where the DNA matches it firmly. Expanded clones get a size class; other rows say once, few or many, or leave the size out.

DNA: TGTGCCAGCAGCTTGGGATATTCAGGGGGCGCGTACGAGCAGTACTTC; CDR3: CASSLGYSGGAYEQYF; size: once; D: TRBD1; J: TRBJ2-7; V: TRBV5-6
DNA: TGTGCCAGCAGTAACGCGAACTATGGCTACACCTTC; CDR3: CASSNANYGYTF; size: NA; D: NA; J: TRBJ1-2; V: TRBV3-1/TRBV3-2
DNA: TGTGCCAGCAACATAGGGACAGGGGGGAAAGCTTTCTTT; CDR3: CASNIGTGGKAFF; size: many; D: TRBD1; J: TRBJ1-1; V: TRBV9
DNA: TGCGCCAGCAGCCATACGGTCGGGGAGGGTTTCTATGGCTACACCTTC; CDR3: CASSHTVGEGFYGYTF; size: NA; D: NA; J: TRBJ1-2; V: TRBV4-3
DNA: TGTGCCAGCAGTGAAGAGAGGCTGAATGAGCAGTTCTTC; CDR3: CASSEERLNEQFF; size: once; D: NA; J: TRBJ2-1; V: TRBV6-1
DNA: TGTGCCAGCAAAGGTGGGCTGGCAACTAATGAAAAACTGTTTTTT; CDR3: CASKGGLATNEKLFF; size: NA; D: NA; J: TRBJ1-4; V: TRBV2
DNA: TGTGCCAGTAATACAGGGGTTGACTCCTACGAGCAGTACTTC; CDR3: CASNTGVDSYEQYF; size: few; D: TRBD1; J: TRBJ2-7; V: TRBV19
DNA: TGCGCCAGCAGCCAGCAACAGGCTCCGACGGAGACCCAGTACTTC; CDR3: CASSQQQAPTETQYF; size: NA; D: NA; J: TRBJ2-5; V: TRBV4-1
DNA: TGTGCCTGGATTAGCGGTACCTACAATGAGCAGTTCTTC; CDR3: CAWISGTYNEQFF; size: NA; D: NA; J: TRBJ2-1; V: TRBV30
DNA: TGTGCCAGCAGTGATTCAGGGGTGGTCTACAATGAGCAGTTCTTC; CDR3: CASSDSGVVYNEQFF; size: NA; D: NA; J: TRBJ2-1; V: TRBV2
DNA: TGTGCCAGTAGTAGCTGGGGGGGAAAAGAGACCCAGTACTTC; CDR3: CASSSWGGKETQYF; size: NA; D: TRBD2; J: TRBJ2-5; V: TRBV19
DNA: TGTGCCAGCAGCCGTCACAGGGCCGATGGCTACACCTTC; CDR3: CASSRHRADGYTF; size: NA; D: NA; J: TRBJ1-2; V: TRBV28
DNA: TGTGCCAGCAGGTTAGGGGGGGAACGCAATCAGCCCCAGCATTTT; CDR3: CASRLGGERNQPQHF; size: NA; D: NA; J: TRBJ1-5; V: TRBV28
DNA: TGTGCTAGTGGTTTGGTAAACGCGGGCGGGGAACAAGAGACCCAGTACTTC; CDR3: CASGLVNAGGEQETQYF; size: NA; D: NA; J: TRBJ2-5; V: TRBV12-5
DNA: TGTGCCAGCAGCGTAGGACAGGGGGACTATGGCTACACCTTC; CDR3: CASSVGQGDYGYTF; size: NA; D: TRBD1; J: TRBJ1-2; V: TRBV9
DNA: TGTGCCACCGGACAGGCGGATCAGCCCCAGCATTTT; CDR3: CATGQADQPQHF; size: NA; D: TRBD1; J: TRBJ1-5; V: TRBV24-1
DNA: TGCGCCAGCAGCTTGGACGGGGGGACTGAAGCTTTCTTT; CDR3: CASSLDGGTEAFF; size: NA; D: NA; J: TRBJ1-1; V: TRBV5-1
DNA: TGTGCCAGCAGCCAAGGGCTAGCGGGAGTTCGAGAGCAGTTCTTC; CDR3: CASSQGLAGVREQFF; size: NA; D: TRBD2; J: TRBJ2-1; V: TRBV14
DNA: TGTGCCAGCAGCTTTGGGGGGGACCGCCGCACAGATACGCAGTATTTT; CDR3: CASSFGGDRRTDTQYF; size: NA; D: TRBD2; J: TRBJ2-3; V: TRBV2
DNA: TGTGCCAGCAGTTTAAGACAGCTACTGAATTCACCCCTCCACTTT; CDR3: CASSLRQLLNSPLHF; size: NA; D: NA; J: TRBJ1-6; V: TRBV28
DNA: TGTGCCAGCTCACCATCCTGGGGGGGGGCAGCCTACGAGCAGTACTTC; CDR3: CASSPSWGGAAYEQYF; size: NA; D: NA; J: TRBJ2-7; V: TRBV18
DNA: TGTGCCAGCAGTTTATTCGGACTAGCGGGAAATCCGTTCTTC; CDR3: CASSLFGLAGNPFF; size: NA; D: TRBD2; J: TRBJ2-1; V: TRBV28
DNA: TGTGCCAGCAGCCTTGGACAGCCTGGGCAGCCCCAGCATTTT; CDR3: CASSLGQPGQPQHF; size: NA; D: NA; J: TRBJ1-5; V: TRBV7-9
DNA: TGTGCCAGCAGTGAAAGTACAGGGCCACCCTATGGCTACACCTTC; CDR3: CASSESTGPPYGYTF; size: NA; D: NA; J: TRBJ1-2; V: TRBV2
DNA: TGTGCCAGCAGACGACAGCTGAGCACAGATACGCAGTATTTT; CDR3: CASRRQLSTDTQYF; size: NA; D: NA; J: TRBJ2-3; V: TRBV2